These 20 T cell receptor beta chains originate from one sample sequenced in a study of cytomegalovirus exposure and HLA in healthy donors. Primers included in the PCR were 60 Vbeta and 13 Jbeta primers. Profiled with immunoSEQ multiplex PCR; TCRdb holds only in-frame clones, not every one. The repertoire holds more than 90,000 clones, with about 75% as singletons. The sample taken for sequencing was PBMCs. The receptors originated from a man aged 50 to 59 in good health and CMV-seronegative.

This clone was detected only once. The chain recombines TRBV7-6 with TRBJ2-1; D call uncertain. Trimming removed 5 bases from V and 9 bases from J, with 11 bases in between. Germline lookup yields CDR1 SGHVS and CDR2 FNYEAQ. The CDR3 totals 12 residues. As DNA, the CDR3 is TGTGCCAGCAGCCGAAAGAGTCGTGAGCAGTTCTTC. Its translation: CASSRKSREQFF.

The rearrangement uses TRBV7-2 and TRBJ2-7, with TRBD2 matching 11 bases. The V and J ends lost 6 bases and 2 bases, in that order; junction bases with no gene match: 6. The CDR3 is made up of 15 amino acids. Germline V gene data show CDR1 as SGHTA and CDR2 as FQGNSA. The CDR3 loop reads CASSLGTSGTYEQYF. CDR3 DNA sequence: TGTGCCAGCAGTCTCGGGACTAGCGGTACCTACGAGCAGTACTTC.

This clone was picked up a small number of times. The rearrangement joins TRBV6-5 to TRBJ2-3; TRBD1 is a possible D gene (5 bases). CDR1 and CDR2 from the germline V gene are MNHEY and SVGAGI. Trimming removed 0 bases at V and 3 bases at J, with 10 bases between. CDR3 length equals 15 residues. The CDR3 sequence is CASSYSGQGTDTQYF. CDR3 nucleotides: TGTGCCAGCAGTTACTCGGGGCAGGGAACAGATACGCAGTATTTT.

The J gene is TRBJ2-3, the V gene TRBV12-5, with D perhaps matching TRBD1 (6 bases). CDR1 and CDR2 (germline): LGHNT, FRNRAP. Trimming removed 5 bases at V and 6 bases at J, with 15 bases between. This CDR3 is built from 14 residues. CDR3 protein: CASGLWTALDTQYF. CDR3 in DNA: TGTGCTAGTGGTCTATGGACAGCTCTGGATACGCAGTATTTT.

In this sample, this clone turned up a few times. The rearrangement links TRBV15 to TRBJ2-2; D is unclear. The CDR3 has 14 amino acids. Germline V lookup: CDR1 LNHNV, CDR2 YYDKDF (reference sequence). V was shortened by 7 bases and J by 2 bases, with 11 bases between the two germline ends. CDR3 residues: CATKPGPNTGELFF. The CDR3 nucleotides read TGTGCCACCAAGCCGGGTCCTAACACCGGGGAGCTGTTTTTT.

This clone was observed a few times. V is TRBV15 and J is TRBJ2-7; TRBD2 aligns across 8 bases. The J segment lost 2 bases and the V segment lost 3 bases, leaving 6 bases of the junction unmatched. Per germline, CDR1 LNHNV and CDR2 YYDKDF (reference sequence). The CDR3 totals 15 residues. Here the CDR3 reads CATSSPGTRTYEQYF. Here the CDR3 DNA reads TGTGCCACCAGCAGCCCCGGGACTAGGACCTACGAGCAGTACTTC. The full variable domain, rest sourced from reference TRBV15 and TRBJ2-7, is DAMVIQNPRYQVTQFGKPVTLSCSQTLNHNVMYWYQQKSSQAPKLLFHYYDKDFNNEADTPDNFQSRRPNTSFCFLDIRSPGLGDTAMYLCATSSPGTRTYEQYFGPGTRLTVT.

This clone has only a few counts. The rearrangement links TRBV6-6 to TRBJ1-1; D might be TRBD1 (5 bases). There are 15 residues in the CDR3. Germline V gene data show CDR1 as MNHNY and CDR2 as SVGAGI (reference sequence). V lost 5 bases and J lost 5, with 18 bases in between. CDR3 coding DNA: TGTGCCAGCAGTCGCACTGCAGGGTTGAGGACTGAAGCTTTCTTT. The encoded protein is CASSRTAGLRTEAFF.

The chain is built from TRBV7-8 and TRBJ1-5, with D tentatively TRBD1 (5 bases). Trimming pared 4 bases from V and 2 bases from J, leaving 15 bases between. The CDR3 runs 16 residues. Germline V gene sequence: CDR1 SGHVS, CDR2 FQNEAQ. CDR3 loop: CASSSTQGRGNQPQHF. The CDR3 coding sequence is TGTGCCAGCAGCTCCACCCAGGGAAGAGGCAATCAGCCCCAGCATTTT.

The rearrangement links TRBV5-1 to TRBJ2-3; D is unclear. Germline V gene sequence: CDR1 SGHRS, CDR2 YFSETQ. The V gene lost 1 base and the J gene lost 6 bases, with 15 bases spanning the gap. The CDR3 consists of 15 residues. This CDR3 reads CASSLRSDFSDTQYF. The CDR3 nucleotides read TGCGCCAGCAGCTTGAGGAGTGATTTTTCGGATACGCAGTATTTT. Full variable domain (remainder filled in from reference TRBV5-1 and TRBJ2-3): KAGVTQTPRYLIKTRGQQVTLSCSPISGHRSVSWYQQTPGQGLQFLFEYFSETQRNKGNFPGRFSGRQFSNSRSEMNVSTLELGDSALYLCASSLRSDFSDTQYFGPGTRLTVL.

This chain connects TRBV19 to TRBJ2-7; 8 positions match TRBD1. Unmatched junction bases numbered 4, after V lost 4 bases and J lost 2 bases. The CDR3 is 14 residues long. In germline, CDR1 is LNHDA, CDR2 SQIVND (reference sequence). The CDR3 region has the DNA TGTGCCAGTAGTAGAGGACAGGGTCCCTACGAGCAGTACTTC. As protein: CASSRGQGPYEQYF.

The gene calls are TRBV5-8 and TRBJ1-1; D remains unclear. CDR1 and CDR2 (germline): SGHTS, YDEGEE. V lost 0 bases and J 4 bases, leaving 10 bases between the germline ends. This CDR3 region has 14 residues. CDR3 sequence reads: CASSLGRVGTEAFF. The CDR3 DNA reads TGTGCCAGCAGCTTGGGGAGGGTCGGCACTGAAGCTTTCTTT.

The CDR3: CASSFQGIRNYGYTF. CDR3 nucleotide sequence: TGTGCCAGCAGCTTCCAGGGAATTCGGAACTATGGCTACACCTTC. This chain connects TRBV7-9 to TRBJ1-2; a weak D match, TRBD1 (5 bases). Germline CDR1 SEHNR, CDR2 FQNEAQ (reference sequence). V lost 3 bases, J lost 2 bases, and 13 bases lay in between. The CDR3 is 15 amino acids.

This clone has more than one count but fewer than ten. V usage is TRBV2 and J usage is TRBJ1-5; TRBD1 matches at 9 bases. The CDR3 contains 18 residues. Germline V gives CDR1 SNHLY, CDR2 FYNNEI. V lost 7 bases and J lost 0; bases outside the gene matches: 13. CDR3 coding DNA: TGTGCCAGCAAAAAGGCGTACAGGGGGCGTGATAGCAATCAGCCCCAGCATTTT. Translated: CASKKAYRGRDSNQPQHF.

CDR3 region: CASRDQGGEETQYF. CDR3 coding DNA: TGTGCCAGCAGGGACCAAGGGGGGGAGGAGACCCAGTACTTC. This chain joins TRBV27 and TRBJ2-5; D possibly corresponds to TRBD2 (7 bases). Germline V CDR1 and CDR2: MNHEY, SMNVEV (reference sequence). V was trimmed by 6 bases and J by 5 bases, leaving 16 bases between them. The CDR3 contains 14 residues.

In this sample, this clone turned up a few times. V gene TRBV4-1 combines with J gene TRBJ2-2; maybe TRBD2 (6 bases). CDR1 MGHRA and CDR2 YSYEKL come from the germline V gene. Deletions cut 1 base from V and 6 bases from J, with 12 bases between. The CDR3 loop spans 15 amino acids. In DNA, the CDR3 is TGCGCCAGCAGCCAAGTGCTAGCGCGTGCCGGGGAGCTGTTTTTT. Its translation is CASSQVLARAGELFF.

CDR3 nucleotide sequence: TGTGCCTGGAGTGTAACCCTCAGGGAGCAGTACTTC. Amino acids: CAWSVTLREQYF. V is TRBV30 and J is TRBJ2-7, with D hard to call. This CDR3 is 12 amino acids long. Germline V gene sequence: CDR1 GTSNPN, CDR2 SVGIG (reference sequence). The V end lost 0 bases, the J end lost 7 bases, and 10 bases lay between the germline ends. Looking up the rest from reference TRBV30 and TRBJ2-7 gives the full variable domain: SQTIHQWPATLVQPVGSPLSLECTVEGTSNPNLYWYRQAAGRGLQLLFYSVGIGQISSEVPQNLSASRPQDRQFILSSKKLLLSDSGFYLCAWSVTLREQYFGPGTRLTVT.

This clone was recorded once. The V and J genes are TRBV4-2 and TRBJ2-1; TRBD2 aligns across 8 bases. Germline CDR1 is LGHNA and CDR2 is YNFKEQ. The CDR3 consists of 15 residues. With V trimmed by 0 bases and J by 6 bases, 4 bases remained unmatched. CDR3 bases: TGTGCCAGCAGCCAAGACGGGAGGGCACCCAATGAGCAGTTCTTC. It yields the protein CASSQDGRAPNEQFF.

The chain has TRBV2 and TRBJ1-3, with D unclear. The CDR3 contains 15 residues. V lost 7 bases and J lost 0, with 13 bases in between. Germline V lookup: CDR1 SNHLY, CDR2 FYNNEI. CDR3 DNA sequence: TGTGCCAGCACCCTGACACCCATCTCTGGAAACACCATATATTTT. Amino acids: CASTLTPISGNTIYF.

The rearrangement links TRBV28 to TRBJ1-4, with TRBD1 as a possible D gene (6 bases). The CDR3 is 15 residues long. V dropped 7 bases and J dropped 4 bases, with 16 bases sitting between them. Looked up from germline, CDR1 is MDHEN and CDR2 is SYDVKM. The CDR3 DNA reads as TGTGCCAGCATTCCTACACGGACAGTTAATGAAAAACTGTTTTTT. This codes for CASIPTRTVNEKLFF.

This chain links TRBV30 with TRBJ2-5, with 8 bases that match TRBD2. The J segment lost 4 bases and the V segment lost 5 bases, leaving 15 bases of the junction unmatched. CDR3 size: 16 residues. Germline V CDR1 and CDR2: GTSNPN, SVGIG (reference sequence). CDR3 DNA: TGTGCCTGGGGCCGCGGCGGGACTAGGAGGGGAGAGACCCAGTACTTC. It is translated as CAWGRGGTRRGETQYF.